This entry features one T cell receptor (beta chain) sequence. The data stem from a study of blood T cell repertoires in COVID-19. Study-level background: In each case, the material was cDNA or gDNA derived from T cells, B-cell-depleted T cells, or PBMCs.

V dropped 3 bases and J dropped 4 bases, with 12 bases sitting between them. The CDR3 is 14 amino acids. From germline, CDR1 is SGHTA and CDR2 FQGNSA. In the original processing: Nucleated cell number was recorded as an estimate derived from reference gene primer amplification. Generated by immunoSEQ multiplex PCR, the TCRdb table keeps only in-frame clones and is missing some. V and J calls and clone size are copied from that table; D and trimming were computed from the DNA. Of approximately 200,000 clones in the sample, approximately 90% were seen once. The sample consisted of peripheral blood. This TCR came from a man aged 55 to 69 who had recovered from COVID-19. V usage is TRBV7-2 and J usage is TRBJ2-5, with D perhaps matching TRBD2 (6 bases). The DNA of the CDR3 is TGTGCCAGCAGCTTGTCTTGGCGGGGAGAGACCCAGTACTTC. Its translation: CASSLSWRGETQYF.